These 20 T cell receptor beta chains were all obtained from the same sample, sequenced in a study of blood T cell repertoires in COVID-19. Sequencing was performed with immunoSEQ multiplex PCR; in TCRdb, only in-frame clones are kept and a portion is missing. The table shows under 300,000 clones, with approximately 90% occurring only once. Sequenced: peripheral blood. The source is a young man who had recovered from COVID-19.

The count of this clone is one. The rearrangement joins TRBV3-1 (or the pseudogene TRBV3-2) to TRBJ2-5; TRBD1 agrees at 9 bases. The CDR3 is 17 amino acids. CDR1 LGHDT and CDR2 YNNKEL come from the germline V gene (reference sequence). Unmatched junction bases numbered 8, after V lost 0 bases and J lost 3 bases. The CDR3: CASSQDHWDREKETQYF. Here the CDR3 DNA reads TGTGCCAGCAGCCAAGATCATTGGGACAGGGAAAAAGAGACCCAGTACTTC.

V gene TRBV7-9 combines with J gene TRBJ2-7; 11 bases match TRBD2. V shed 4 bases, J shed 2 bases, and the junction held 7 bases outside the gene matches. This CDR3 spans 16 amino acids. Germline-derived CDR1 and CDR2 are SEHNR and FQNEAQ (reference sequence). The CDR3 loop reads CASSSPPGLAAYEQYF. The CDR3 DNA reads as TGTGCCAGCAGCTCGCCTCCGGGACTAGCGGCCTACGAGCAGTACTTC. Full variable domain (remainder filled in from reference TRBV7-9 and TRBJ2-7): DTGVSQNPRHKITKRGQNVTFRCDPISEHNRLYWYRQTLGQGPEFLTYFQNEAQLEKSRLLSDRFSAERPKGSFSTLEIQRTEQGDSAMYLCASSSPPGLAAYEQYFGPGTRLTVT.

The rearrangement links TRBV6-6 to TRBJ1-1; D is undetermined. This CDR3 is built from 16 residues. Looked up from germline, CDR1 is MNHNY and CDR2 is SVGAGI (reference sequence). V was clipped by 6 bases and J by 13 bases, with 30 bases between them. The DNA of the CDR3 is TGTGCCAGCAGGCCGGGAGGGCAGATGGGGATGCTGGTAGGTTTCTTT. Translating gives CASRPGGQMGMLVGFF.

The genes are TRBV29-1 and TRBJ1-1; TRBD1 aligns across 9 bases. The ends lost 4 bases at V and 3 bases at J; junction bases unmatched: 6. Germline lookup yields CDR1 SQVTM and CDR2 ANQGSEA. CDR3 size: 14 residues. The chain's CDR3 is CSVGRDRVDTEAFF. As DNA, the CDR3 is TGCAGCGTTGGGAGGGACAGGGTAGACACTGAAGCTTTCTTT.

The V and J genes are TRBV7-2 and TRBJ1-1; D not certain. V gave up 6 bases and J gave up 1 base, with 12 bases separating them. Per germline, CDR1 SGHTA and CDR2 FQGNSA. The CDR3 runs to 14 residues. CDR3: CASRLRRTNTEAFF. Here the CDR3 DNA reads TGTGCCAGCAGGTTGAGGAGGACGAACACTGAAGCTTTCTTT.

This chain uses TRBV7-9 with TRBJ1-5; 8 bases match TRBD1. CDR3 length: 17 residues. Trimming removed 4 bases from V and 0 bases from J; junction bases left unmatched: 8. CDR1 and CDR2 (germline): SEHNR, FQNEAQ (reference sequence). CDR3 DNA: TGTGCCAGCAGCTCCGGACAGGGAACCTATAGCAATCAGCCCCAGCATTTT. It codes for CASSSGQGTYSNQPQHF.

For this clone: Since a much larger clone is just one base distant, this may be a read error. The sample contains more than one DNA sequence encoding this CDR3. The chain couples TRBV27 to TRBJ1-2; TRBD1 matches at 9 bases. The germline CDR1 and CDR2 sequences are MNHEY and SMNVEV (reference sequence). The CDR3 covers 13 residues. Trimming cost V 6 bases and J 4 bases; bases outside gene matches: 3. This chain's CDR3 is CASSPTGGYGYTF. The CDR3 bases are TGTGCCAGCAGCCCGACAGGGGGCTATGGCTACACCTTC.

The chain employs TRBV6-5 and TRBJ1-2; D unresolved. Trimming stripped 2 bases from V and 0 bases from J, with 13 bases between. The CDR3 is 16 amino acids. In germline, CDR1 is MNHEY, CDR2 SVGAGI. The CDR3 coding sequence is TGTGCCAGCAGTTACATGGTCGCAGATTCTAACTATGGCTACACCTTC. Translation: CASSYMVADSNYGYTF.

The chain joins TRBV7-8 to TRBJ1-4; D is ambiguous. This CDR3 region has 13 residues. With 5 bases removed from V and 6 bases from J, the gap between germline ends came to 10 bases. Germline lookup yields CDR1 SGHVS and CDR2 FQNEAQ. The CDR3 loop reads CASSPPPDEKLFF. Written as DNA, the CDR3 is TGTGCCAGCAGCCCCCCTCCGGATGAAAAACTGTTTTTT.

The chain joins TRBV12-3 or TRBV12-4 to TRBJ2-2; tentative D call: TRBD2 (5 bases). V was cut by 10 bases and J by 7 bases, with 10 bases left in between. The CDR3 runs to 11 residues. CDR3 coding DNA: TGTGCCATCGATGGGAGCGGGGAGCTGTTTTTT. The encoded protein is CAIDGSGELFF.

Here the CDR3 reads CASSFQTSGGATGGELFF. The CDR3 coding sequence is TGTGCCAGCAGCTTCCAGACTAGCGGGGGGGCAACGGGCGGGGAGCTGTTTTTT. The chain links TRBV3-1 (or the pseudogene TRBV3-2) to TRBJ2-2; 14 bases line up with TRBD2. This CDR3 has 18 amino acids. V shed 5 bases, J shed 7 bases, and the junction held 12 bases outside the gene matches. CDR1 is LGHDT, CDR2 YNNKEL, per germline (reference sequence).

This clone was found a few times. The gene calls are TRBV6-6 and TRBJ1-5; 7 bases line up with TRBD1. The CDR3 is 17 residues long. Per germline, CDR1 MNHNY and CDR2 SVGAGI (reference sequence). The junction had 11 bases not matched to a gene; V was cut back by 5 bases and J by 1 base. The CDR3 DNA sequence: TGTGCCAGCAGTCGGGACAGCCAGGGAGCGAGCAATCAGCCCCAGCATTTT. As protein: CASSRDSQGASNQPQHF.

This clone was seen a handful of times. V is TRBV6-2 or TRBV6-3 and J is TRBJ2-3; D gene ambiguous. Per the germline V gene, CDR1 is MNHEY and CDR2 is SVGEGT. V lost 0 bases and J 4 bases, leaving 8 bases between the germline ends. The CDR3 consists of 14 residues. The DNA of the CDR3 is TGTGCCAGCAGTTACTCGGAGATAGCAGATACGCAGTATTTT. As protein: CASSYSEIADTQYF.

In its sample, this clone was seen once. This chain uses TRBV29-1 with TRBJ2-7, with TRBD2 as a possible D gene (6 bases). V gave up 6 bases and J gave up 6 bases, with 21 bases separating them. The CDR3 consists of 14 residues. In germline, CDR1 is SQVTM, CDR2 ANQGSEA. As DNA, the CDR3 is TGCAGCGTGCTGGGACTGGAAACTGTGGGCGAGCAGTACTTC. This translates into CSVLGLETVGEQYF.

The chain has TRBV6-2 or TRBV6-3 and TRBJ1-5; D not resolved. The germline CDR1 and CDR2 sequences are MNHEY and SVGEGT. Trimming took off 4 bases at V and 0 bases at J, with 7 bases between the two ends. The CDR3 totals 14 residues. CDR3 nucleotide sequence: TGTGCCAGCAGTTCTCAGTATAGCAATCAGCCCCAGCATTTT. Its protein product is CASSSQYSNQPQHF.

In this sample, this clone turned up a few times. The rearrangement uses TRBV7-2 and TRBJ2-2; the match to TRBD1 covers 7 bases. There are 15 residues in the CDR3. Germline lookup yields CDR1 SGHTA and CDR2 FQGNSA. The V and J ends lost 7 bases and 0 bases, in that order; junction bases with no gene match: 5. The DNA for the CDR3 is TGTGCCAGCACGATAGGGGGCGCGAACACCGGGGAGCTGTTTTTT. This encodes CASTIGGANTGELFF.

The chain has TRBV19 and TRBJ1-2; 10 bases agree with TRBD1. V dropped 6 bases and J dropped 4; count of bases not matched to a gene: 14. Per the germline V gene, CDR1 is LNHDA and CDR2 is SQIVND (reference sequence). The length of the CDR3 is 17 residues. CDR3 DNA sequence: TGTGCCAGTAGGGCCGGGACAGGGGCCTCTCGTAGCTATGGCTACACCTTC. This codes for CASRAGTGASRSYGYTF.

The chain employs TRBV19 and TRBJ2-3, with 7 nucleotides matching TRBD1. The germline V gene has CDR1 LNHDA and CDR2 SQIVND (reference sequence). The CDR3 is 15 residues long. Trimming cost V 3 bases and J 2 bases; bases outside gene matches: 5. CDR3 sequence: CASSMWDRDTDTQYF. CDR3 bases: TGTGCCAGTAGTATGTGGGACAGAGACACAGATACGCAGTATTTT. Full variable domain (missing parts from reference TRBV19 and TRBJ2-3): DGGITQSPKYLFRKEGQNVTLSCEQNLNHDAMYWYRQDPGQGLRLIYYSQIVNDFQKGDIAEGYSVSREKKESFPLTVTSAQKNPTAFYLCASSMWDRDTDTQYFGPGTRLTVL.

The J gene is TRBJ2-3, the V gene TRBV7-2, with 8 bases aligning to TRBD2. The CDR3 runs 16 residues. Germline V CDR1 and CDR2: SGHTA, FQGNSA. Losses at the gene ends were 1 base for V and 5 bases for J; bases not matched to a gene: 8. CDR3 nucleotide sequence: TGTGCCAGCAGCTTAGAAGGGCGGGGGGCCCTAGATACGCAGTATTTT. Translation gives CASSLEGRGALDTQYF. The whole variable domain, remainder taken from reference TRBV7-2 and TRBJ2-3, is GAGVSQSPSNKVTEKGKDVELRCDPISGHTALYWYRQSLGQGLEFLIYFQGNSAPDKSGLPSDRFSAERTGGSVSTLTIQRTQQEDSAVYLCASSLEGRGALDTQYFGPGTRLTVL.

This clone has just one count. This chain connects TRBV12-3 or TRBV12-4 to TRBJ1-2, with TRBD1 as a possible D gene (6 bases). The V end was cut by 6 bases, the J end by 7 bases, with 9 bases between. The CDR3 is made up of 11 amino acids. The CDR3 sequence: CASSRGRGYTF. The CDR3 nucleotides are TGTGCCAGCAGCAGGGGACGTGGCTACACCTTC.